This T cell receptor beta chain was found in a study of early T cells in non-severe SARS-CoV-2 infection. Study details: Sequenced bulk RNA came from whole blood that was unsorted, and chains were unpaired.

Unique molecular identifiers tagged individual cDNA molecules. TCRdb used MiXCR to reprocess the 5' RACE reads, holding one entry per CDR3 protein. The table shows approximately 43,000 distinct CDR3 sequences, with approximately 6.9% occurring only once. Turning to this clonotype: The antigen is unknown.

General observations from the study: Sequences matched to VDJdb favored anti-spike CD8 responses, while private and CD4 specificities were missed.

This CDR3 is built from 15 residues. CDR1 SGHRS and CDR2 YFSETQ come from the germline V gene. The V end lost 4 bases, the J end lost 1 base, and 14 bases lay between the germline ends. This sequence originates from an adult who was a healthcare worker with PCR-confirmed SARS-CoV-2 infection or an uninfected control (not recorded which). Sequenced input: whole blood. The chain links TRBV5-1 to TRBJ1-2; D unclear. Written as DNA, the CDR3 is TGCGCCAGCAGCCCCCGGTGGCAGAGTAACTATGGCTACACCTTC. It translates to CASSPRWQSNYGYTF.